This T cell receptor beta chain comes out of a study of CD8+ T cells in alopecia areata. A remark on this clone: What it recognizes is unknown.

As the sequencing template, cDNA was produced by extracting RNA and reverse transcribing it. This table comes from immunoSEQ multiplex PCR, and its TCRdb copy is limited to in-frame clones, with some not included. The sample contains roughly 25,000 clones, under 60% of which appear only once. General study results and limits: Lesional scalp, notably in alopecia totalis/universalis, had clonality above that of normal scalp. Although TCR sharing was seen in mice, sharing across patients was less clear, possibly for HLA-related reasons.

Peripheral blood samples and lesional scalp punch biopsies were obtained from alopecia areata patients. The CDR3 loop spans 13 amino acids. After removal of 1 base from V and 4 bases from J, the junction contained 0 bases not matched to a gene. Germline CDR1 is SGHNT and CDR2 is YENEEA. Sequenced sample: NKG2D-high CD8+ T cells sorted from blood. The clonotype originates from a human donor with alopecia areata. The chain is built from TRBV11-3 and TRBJ1-1; 7 bases are shared with TRBD1. The CDR3 nucleotides are TGTGCCAGCAGCTTAGCAGGGGGCACTGAAGCTTTCTTT. This translates into CASSLAGGTEAFF.